The source of this T cell receptor (beta chain) is a study of OX40 agonist ivuxolimab in advanced cancers. The wider study: Patients were treated with intravenous ivuxolimab, dosed at 0.01 to 10 mg/kg and infused every 2 weeks.

With autoimmune disease history or systemic immunosuppression, patients were excluded. Whole-study findings and limits: Still undetermined is the antigen specificity of the expanded peripheral T cells.

Concerning this clone: What it recognizes is unknown.

This table comes from immunoSEQ multiplex PCR, and its TCRdb copy is limited to in-frame clones, with some not included. Counted here are 9,500 to 15,000 clones, approximately 72% occurring once; the ten biggest clones make up 25% to 35%. Trimming stripped 3 bases from V and 3 bases from J, with 14 bases between. The CDR3 covers 15 residues. Germline lookup yields CDR1 SGHAT and CDR2 FQNNGV. The TCR sequence derives from an adult with an advanced solid tumor such as melanoma, head and neck, liver or kidney cancer. The chain has TRBV11-2 and TRBJ1-2, with no clear D. The sample here was CD4+ or CD8+ T cells sorted from blood, taken in a trial of the OX40 agonist ivuxolimab. DNA of the CDR3: TGTGCCAGCAGCTTGTTTCCGGGCGTGGACTATGGCTACACCTTC. As protein: CASSLFPGVDYGYTF.